The clone carrying this T cell receptor (beta chain) has more than one count but fewer than ten. The target antigen is unknown. The germline CDR1 and CDR2 sequences are MNHNY and SVGAGI (reference sequence). The CDR3 totals 14 residues. V lost 6 bases to trimming and J lost 4 bases, with 16 bases between them. This record belongs to a study of T-cell memory formation after mild COVID-19. Study-level findings and limits: Certain responding clones were present in pre-infection memory, suggesting participation of cross-reactive memory.

Constant-segment primers were used for 5'RACE, and the resulting TCR alpha and TCR beta cDNA libraries carried sample barcodes and UMIs. TCRdb itself ran the 5' RACE reads through MiXCR, one entry per CDR3 protein. Of some 300,000 distinct CDR3 sequences in the sample, roughly 19% were seen once. The sample comprised PBMCs or a T cell subset sorted from them (not recorded which). The gene calls are TRBV6-6 and TRBJ2-7; D unclear. This clonotype was obtained from a man between 18 and 29 years old who had mild COVID-19 (a few samples of this study predate the infection). Cell type and time point are not known. The CDR3 DNA is TGTGCCAGCAGGGGTAGACATAGAGCGTACGAGCAGTACTTC. Protein product: CASRGRHRAYEQYF.